This section outlines one T cell receptor (beta chain) sequence together with its context. Its cognate antigen has yet to be identified. Nothing much larger sits one base from this clone, and base qualities are not available. The germline V gene sets CDR1 to KGHSH and CDR2 to LQKENI. The CDR3 measures 15 amino acids from cysteine to phenylalanine. The retained sequence is limited to the CDR3, 45 bases, with the frame set at the first base. Trimming costs V 2 bases and J 0 bases, and their ends lie 11 bases apart. The sample comes from a study of molecular identifiers for immune sequencing clone quantification (dated 2018 in TCRdb). About the study as a whole: For a replicate experiment, RNA from about 20,000 or 100,000 naive CD8 T cells was divided into five aliquots, of which four were sequenced. This methods study used CD8 T cells to benchmark TCR RNA copy counting and molecular-identifier clustering-based TCR repertoire sequencing (MIDCIRS).

General conclusions and limits of the study: Highly expanded clone sizes could be underestimated because identical TCR molecules may share a barcode. Modeling estimated 3 to 3.5 recovered TCR RNA copies per cell, compared with roughly 10 by digital PCR, which implies 30% to 35% capture efficiency. In CMV-specific effector cells, over 97% of molecules were held by clones above 20 RNA copies, whereas under 1% of molecules were held by such clones in naive cells. The naive libraries included spiked-in Jurkat TCR RNA (around 9 copies' worth), and this RNA is not part of the donor repertoire. Even against a background of some 920,000 naive CD8 T cells, spiked-in Jurkat TCR RNA amounting to a single cell's worth was reported to be detectable. Without barcode sub-clustering, chimeric consensus sequences inflated TCR diversity; chimeras reached as high as 47%.

Libraries of naive CD8 T cells were generated from roughly 20,000 to 1,000,000 sorted cells, with 10%, 30% or 50% of the purified RNA used. On a BD FACSAria II, naive CD8 T cells were FACS-sorted as CD8+CD4-CCR7+CD45RA+ and collected into RLT Plus buffer. To test detection sensitivity, Jurkat RNA equal to some 11 TCR copies was added to samples of roughly 19,000-1,100,000 naive CD8 T cells. CD8 T cells were enriched with RosetteSep CD8+ T Cell Enrichment Cocktail and Ficoll-Paque, followed by ACK red cell lysis. The library was made by PCR. Sequencing relied on a NextSeq 500. Preparation of bulk TCR libraries followed a previously described approach, with the TCR primers listed in Table S5. Total RNA was purified with the Qiagen AllPrep DNA/RNA kit. Reads from multiple sequencing runs of the same library were pooled before analysis. In the original analysis: Reads were retained only if an exact TCR constant sequence was present, and the retained reads were trimmed to 150 nt and grouped according to their 12-nt molecular barcodes. Reads within each barcode group were sub-clustered using a 15% Levenshtein threshold, and quality-weighted consensus sequences were constructed for each RNA molecule. Non-functional sequences were removed, as were lower-count sequences one edit away from another. Barcode sub-clusters with fewer than 20% of the maximum read count were removed, based on fitting two negative binomial distributions. TCRdb itself trimmed the public reads at Q25 with fastp, ran MiXCR and retained productive beta chains. Each record represents a unique CDR3 protein, reported with the most common genes and DNA among its rows. TCRdb, not the authors, supplied the V and J calls. Recorded for this sample are 490,000 or so distinct CDR3 sequences; about 25% of them occurred a single time. The ten largest clones add up to around 0.76% of the sample.

The sample was naive CD8+ T cells from blood, with Jurkat cell RNA spiked in. The cell subset or site label, as the study defines it: FACS-sorted CD8+CD4-CCR7+CD45RA+ naive T cells. The TCR comes from a human donor in good health. Some libraries in this study had Jurkat cell RNA spiked in. The V and J genes are TRBV18 and TRBJ2-7; no D gene is confidently identified. The nucleotide sequence reads TGTGCCAGCTCACCAGGCCCGTGGGGCTCCTACGAGCAGTACTTC. It translates to CASSPGPWGSYEQYF.